The entry that follows covers one T cell receptor (beta chain) sequence. What it binds is unknown. Assay: immunoSEQ multiplex PCR; the TCRdb copy retains only in-frame clones and omits some. In the table there are about 2.4 million clones, approximately 92% of which are singletons. These data belong to a study of shared clonotypes between healthy human individuals. In the study overall: For every donor, three CD4 naive, three CD4 memory, two CD8 naive and one CD8 memory plates were used.

There are 17 residues in the CDR3. Germline CDR1 reads SGHRS; CDR2 reads YFSETQ. The V gene end was trimmed by 0 bases and the J gene end by 5 bases; junction bases not matched to a gene: 9. Both subsets, CD45RA+ naive and CD45RA-negative memory, were split from the CD4+ cells. Study observations and caveats: Represented diversity (both genetic and exposure-history) was limited by the small number of donors.

This receptor was identified in a man in his late teens or twenties in good health. The material sequenced was naive CD4+ T cells sorted from blood. Regarding subset: CD45RA+ positively selected. The chain has TRBV5-1 and TRBJ2-7; 12 nucleotides match TRBD2. As DNA, the CDR3 is TGCGCCAGCAGCTTGGTGCCACTGGGACTAGCGGGCGACGAGCAGTACTTC. Residues: CASSLVPLGLAGDEQYF.